The 31 T cell receptor beta chains below all came from one sample that was sequenced in a study of cytomegalovirus exposure and HLA in healthy donors (TCRdb year 2017). Library prep was done by the immunoSEQ multiplex PCR assay. The multiplex PCR relied on a mix of 60 forward primers for TCR Vbeta segments and 13 reverse primers for TCR Jbeta segments. This is the immuneACCESS table as TCRdb keeps it, with only in-frame sequences that have V and J called. A part of the clones is gone; compared with another copy, unresolved V genes explain less than half, and the rest is unexplained. The sample contains about 110,000 clones, 79% of them found a single time. About 3.4% of the sample is held by the ten biggest clonotypes. Sequenced input: PBMCs. The receptors here all came from a woman aged 40 to 50 in good health and CMV-seronegative.

The chain carries TRBV15 and TRBJ1-2; the D is unclear. This CDR3 spans 14 amino acids. The V end lost 2 bases, the J end lost 8 bases, and 15 bases lay between the germline ends. In germline, CDR1 is LNHNV, CDR2 YYDKDF (reference sequence). In DNA, the CDR3 is TGTGCCACCAGCAGACGCTCGAGCGGTTCGGGCTACACCTTC. Amino acids: CATSRRSSGSGYTF.

J is TRBJ1-1 and V is TRBV5-6; possible D gene TRBD1, 6 bases. The V gene lost 4 bases and the J gene lost 0 bases, with 10 bases spanning the gap. Germline values: CDR1 SGHDT, CDR2 YYEEEE. The CDR3 contains 14 residues. This chain's CDR3 is CASSPGQMNTEAFF. In DNA form, the CDR3 reads TGTGCCAGCAGCCCCGGACAGATGAACACTGAAGCTTTCTTT.

The chain joins TRBV7-9 to TRBJ1-5, with a possible D match to TRBD1 (5 bases). Germline CDR1 and CDR2: SEHNR and FQNEAQ (reference sequence). V lost 3 bases to trimming and J lost 6 bases, with 12 bases between them. The CDR3 sequence is 14 residues long. CDR3 protein: CASSLGQEGQPQHF. The CDR3 DNA reads as TGTGCCAGCAGCTTGGGGCAGGAGGGTCAGCCCCAGCATTTT.

The chain is built from TRBV28 and TRBJ2-1; 12 bases match TRBD2. V shed 5 bases and J 6 bases; nucleotides not matched to a gene: 8. The CDR3 loop spans 16 amino acids. Looked up from germline, CDR1 is MDHEN and CDR2 is SYDVKM. The CDR3 sequence is CASSPTSGRGINEQFF. Here the CDR3 DNA reads TGTGCCAGCAGTCCGACTAGCGGGAGAGGTATCAATGAGCAGTTCTTC.

The chain couples TRBV5-1 to TRBJ2-3, with 8 positions matching TRBD1. Germline trimming cut 2 bases from V and 2 bases from J; bases unmatched to any gene: 4. Germline V lookup: CDR1 SGHRS, CDR2 YFSETQ. The CDR3 covers 15 residues. This CDR3 reads CASSFGQGPTDTQYF. The CDR3 DNA sequence: TGCGCCAGCAGCTTTGGACAGGGCCCCACAGATACGCAGTATTTT.

J is TRBJ2-7 and V is TRBV14, with 7 bases matching TRBD1. Trimming took 2 bases from V and 2 from J; bases not matched to a gene: 6. From germline, CDR1 is SGHDN and CDR2 FVKESK. The CDR3 covers 15 residues. Here the CDR3 reads CASSQTGTATYEQYF. CDR3 in DNA: TGTGCCAGCAGCCAAACCGGGACAGCCACCTACGAGCAGTACTTC.

J is TRBJ2-3 and V is TRBV18; 7 nucleotides line up with TRBD1. The germline V gene has CDR1 KGHSH and CDR2 LQKENI. The CDR3 sequence is 14 residues long. Trimming took 8 bases from V and 1 from J; bases not matched to a gene: 6. The CDR3 reads CASARQGGTDTQYF. Written as DNA, the CDR3 is TGTGCCAGCGCCCGACAGGGCGGCACAGATACGCAGTATTTT. The full variable domain, in which reference TRBV18 and TRBJ2-3 provide the parts outside the CDR3, is NAGVMQNPRHLVRRRGQEARLRCSPMKGHSHVYWYRQLPEEGLKFMVYLQKENIIDESGMPKERFSAEFPKEGPSILRIQQVVRGDSAAYFCASARQGGTDTQYFGPGTRLTVL.

This chain links TRBV7-2 with TRBJ2-7; 8 bases agree with TRBD1. Looked up from germline, CDR1 is SGHTA and CDR2 is FQGNSA. J lost 6 bases, V lost 5 bases, and 9 bases had no gene match. CDR3 length equals 14 residues. The CDR3 loop is CASSKGAGGLEQYF. The CDR3 nucleotides are TGTGCCAGCAGCAAAGGAGCAGGGGGCCTCGAGCAGTACTTC.

V and J are TRBV5-4 and TRBJ1-2, with D perhaps matching TRBD1 (5 bases). Germline loops: CDR1 SGHNT, CDR2 YYREEE (reference sequence). The CDR3 loop spans 13 amino acids. V dropped 5 bases and J dropped 5 bases, with 13 bases sitting between them. The CDR3 coding sequence is TGTGCCAGCAGGGAAGACCAGGGATATGGCTACACCTTC. It translates to CASREDQGYGYTF.

The rearrangement links TRBV4-2 to TRBJ1-5, with a tentative D call TRBD1 (5 bases). Deletions cut 0 bases from V and 0 bases from J, with 9 bases between. From germline, CDR1 is LGHNA and CDR2 YNFKEQ. The CDR3 covers 16 residues. DNA of the CDR3: TGTGCCAGCAGCCAAGAAGGGGCTAGTAGCAATCAGCCCCAGCATTTT. As protein: CASSQEGASSNQPQHF.

The genes are TRBV7-9 and TRBJ2-7; TRBD2 matches at 11 bases. The junction had 2 bases not matched to a gene; V was cut back by 4 bases and J by 3 bases. CDR1 and CDR2 from the germline V gene are SEHNR and FQNEAQ (reference sequence). The CDR3 contains 14 residues. The CDR3 nucleotides read TGTGCCAGCAGCTCGGGACTAGCGGTCTACGAGCAGTACTTC. This sequence encodes CASSSGLAVYEQYF.

The gene calls are TRBV2 and TRBJ1-5; D is undetermined. Germline CDR1 SNHLY, CDR2 FYNNEI. The CDR3 extends over 14 amino acids. Deletions cut 4 bases from V and 2 bases from J, with 9 bases between. The CDR3 loop reads CASSATRGNQPQHF. The CDR3 bases are TGTGCCAGCAGTGCCACCCGAGGCAATCAGCCCCAGCATTTT.

V usage is TRBV7-9 and J usage is TRBJ2-5; 12 bases agree with TRBD1. Germline assignment: CDR1 SEHNR and CDR2 FQNEAQ (reference sequence). This CDR3 spans 16 amino acids. Trimming at V came to 3 bases and at J to 2 bases, leaving 4 bases not matched to a gene. CDR3 nucleotides: TGTGCCAGCAGCTTCTGGGGACAGGGGGCTCAAGAGACCCAGTACTTC. It is translated as CASSFWGQGAQETQYF.

The rearrangement joins TRBV27 to TRBJ1-1; D not certain. CDR3 length: 16 residues. Germline assignment: CDR1 MNHEY and CDR2 SMNVEV (reference sequence). Trimming pared 6 bases from V and 1 base from J, leaving 18 bases between. The CDR3 nucleotides read TGTGCCAGCAGCAAAATACCCGGCGGGCCGAACACTGAAGCTTTCTTT. Amino acid sequence: CASSKIPGGPNTEAFF.

V usage is TRBV28 and J usage is TRBJ1-1; TRBD1 is a possible D gene (6 bases). Germline V CDR1 and CDR2: MDHEN, SYDVKM. The CDR3 is 13 residues long. V was shortened by 5 bases and J by 2 bases, with 9 bases between the two germline ends. CDR3 bases: TGTGCCAGCAGTCGGACAGAAAACACTGAAGCTTTCTTT. Protein: CASSRTENTEAFF.

Here the CDR3 DNA reads TGTGCCAGCAGTTGGGGTCAGGGCGCGACTAATGAAAAACTGTTTTTT. This sequence encodes CASSWGQGATNEKLFF. V usage is TRBV28 and J usage is TRBJ1-4; tentative D call: TRBD1 (5 bases). CDR3 length equals 16 residues. Trimming pared 4 bases from V and 2 bases from J, leaving 14 bases between. Germline V lookup: CDR1 MDHEN, CDR2 SYDVKM. Based on the CDR3 plus reference TRBV28 and TRBJ1-4, the full variable domain is DVKVTQSSRYLVKRTGEKVFLECVQDMDHENMFWYRQDPGLGLRLIYFSYDVKMKEKGDIPEGYSVSREKKERFSLILESASTNQTSMYLCASSWGQGATNEKLFFGSGTQLSVL.

The rearrangement joins TRBV5-4 to TRBJ2-1, with D possibly being TRBD2 (6 bases). CDR1 SGHNT and CDR2 YYREEE come from the germline V gene (reference sequence). The CDR3 totals 13 residues. The V end lost 5 bases, the J end lost 5 bases, and 11 bases lay between the germline ends. The CDR3 sequence: CASRAGGNNEQFF. The CDR3 nucleotides read TGTGCCAGCAGGGCGGGCGGGAACAATGAGCAGTTCTTC.

The gene calls are TRBV2 and TRBJ2-3, with 9 bases that match TRBD2. Germline V lookup: CDR1 SNHLY, CDR2 FYNNEI. The CDR3 totals 17 residues. J was trimmed by 0 bases and V by 7 bases; bases with no gene match: 11. The CDR3 reads CASTSPGLAASTDTQYF. In DNA, the CDR3 is TGTGCCAGCACATCGCCGGGACTAGCAGCGAGCACAGATACGCAGTATTTT.

J is TRBJ2-5 and V is TRBV7-2, with 9 bases fitting TRBD2. The tail of the sequence fits TRBJ2-7 better, so the J call may be wrong. The CDR3 runs 16 residues. Germline CDR1 reads SGHTA; CDR2 reads FQGNSA. CDR3 sequence: CASSEARASGNREQYF. CDR3 coding DNA: TGTGCCAGCAGCGAAGCAAGGGCTAGCGGGAATCGCGAGCAGTACTTC.

The J gene is TRBJ2-7, the V gene TRBV23-1, with TRBD2 identical over 11 bases. TRBV23-1 is sorted into the ORF group, with uncertain function. Losses at the gene ends were 8 bases for V and 2 bases for J; bases not matched to a gene: 5. This CDR3 has 14 residues. Here the CDR3 DNA reads TGCGCCAGCTCCGTAGCGGGGGGGACCTACGAGCAGTACTTC. It is translated as CASSVAGGTYEQYF.

This clone was seen only once. The CDR3 loop is CASSLKEGLAGDVSYEQYF. In DNA form, the CDR3 reads TGTGCCAGCAGCTTAAAGGAGGGACTAGCGGGGGACGTCTCCTACGAGCAGTACTTC. The chain couples TRBV7-6 to TRBJ2-5, with 14 bases aligning to TRBD2. The last part of the DNA fits TRBJ2-7 better; the J call may be wrong. Germline V lookup: CDR1 SGHVS, CDR2 FNYEAQ. The CDR3 sequence is 19 residues long.

V usage is TRBV2 and J usage is TRBJ2-1, with 9 positions matching TRBD2. V shed 6 bases and J 2 bases; nucleotides not matched to a gene: 2. The CDR3 has 14 residues. Germline V gene sequence: CDR1 SNHLY, CDR2 FYNNEI. The CDR3 nucleotides are TGTGCCAGCAGAGGCGGGAGGGCCTACAATGAGCAGTTCTTC. This codes for CASRGGRAYNEQFF.

Remarks on this clone: Other DNA sequences of this sample code for an identical CDR3. The rearrangement uses TRBV9 and TRBJ1-2, with TRBD1 as a possible D gene (5 bases). Germline V gene data show CDR1 as SGDLS and CDR2 as YYNGEE. V was pared by 0 bases and J by 5 bases, with 8 bases between. The CDR3 runs to 13 residues. Here the CDR3 DNA reads TGTGCCAGCAGCGTAGACAGGAATTATGGCTACACCTTC. Translation: CASSVDRNYGYTF. The complete variable domain, with remaining parts taken from reference TRBV9 and TRBJ1-2, reads DSGVTQTPKHLITATGQRVTLRCSPRSGDLSVYWYQQSLDQGLQFLIQYYNGEERAKGNILERFSAQQFPDLHSELNLSSLELGDSALYFCASSVDRNYGYTFGSGTRLTVV.

Only a few counts were recorded for this clone. The chain carries TRBV29-1 and TRBJ2-1, with 8 bases that match TRBD1. J gave up 5 bases and V 4 bases, and 7 bases lay outside the gene matches. The V gene's germline CDR1 is SQVTM and CDR2 ANQGSEA. CDR3 length: 14 amino acids. The CDR3 here is CSVAAGGADNEQFF. In nucleotides, the CDR3 is TGCAGCGTTGCTGCAGGGGGCGCCGACAATGAGCAGTTCTTC.

This clone is a singleton in its sample. The CDR3 protein is CASSLVRDSTDTQYF. In DNA, the CDR3 is TGTGCCAGCAGCTTGGTGCGAGACTCCACAGATACGCAGTATTTT. The chain links TRBV5-6 to TRBJ2-3, with D unresolved. The germline CDR1 and CDR2 sequences are SGHDT and YYEEEE. V dropped 0 bases and J dropped 2 bases, with 10 bases sitting between them. The CDR3 sequence is 15 residues long.

CDR3 residues: CASSRQGNEKLFF. Written as DNA, the CDR3 is TGTGCCAGCTCAAGACAGGGAAATGAAAAACTGTTTTTT. V and J are TRBV18 and TRBJ1-4, with 7 nucleotides matching TRBD1. V lost 5 bases, J lost 5 bases, and 2 bases stayed unmatched. This CDR3 contains 13 residues. Germline V lookup: CDR1 KGHSH, CDR2 LQKENI.

V and J are TRBV6-5 and TRBJ2-7, with 13 bases fitting TRBD2. The germline V gene has CDR1 MNHEY and CDR2 SVGAGI. The CDR3 is made up of 15 amino acids. V shed 6 bases and J 4 bases; nucleotides not matched to a gene: 6. This CDR3 reads CASRRTSGGNYEQYF. The CDR3 DNA reads TGTGCCAGCAGGCGGACTAGCGGGGGTAATTACGAGCAGTACTTC.

The chain combines TRBV6-5 with TRBJ1-6; D perhaps matches TRBD1 (6 bases). The germline CDR1 and CDR2 sequences are MNHEY and SVGAGI. V lost 4 bases and J 8 bases, leaving 15 bases between the germline ends. The CDR3 length is 15 residues. CDR3 protein: CASSSVGGGYSPLHF. The DNA of the CDR3 is TGTGCCAGCAGTTCCGTAGGGGGGGGATATTCACCCCTCCACTTT.

The gene calls are TRBV10-3 and TRBJ2-1; TRBD2 matches 13 bases. The CDR3 is 16 amino acids. After removal of 4 bases from V and 9 bases from J, the junction contained 9 bases not matched to a gene. Per germline, CDR1 ENHRY and CDR2 SYGVKD. CDR3 protein: CAISGTSGRGAGEQFF. The CDR3 nucleotides read TGTGCCATCAGTGGTACTAGCGGGAGGGGGGCGGGTGAGCAGTTCTTC.

Only one count was recorded for this clone. The chain uses TRBV5-4 and TRBJ2-1; no clear D. V lost 0 bases to trimming and J lost 11 bases, with 6 bases between them. Germline V gene lookup returns CDR1 SGHNT and CDR2 YYREEE (reference sequence). CDR3 length: 11 residues. CDR3: CASSLGLKQFF. As DNA, the CDR3 is TGTGCCAGCAGCTTGGGACTTAAGCAGTTCTTC.

The chain employs TRBV10-2 and TRBJ2-7, with TRBD1 matching 10 bases. Germline lookup yields CDR1 WSHSY and CDR2 SAAADI. J gave up 0 bases and V 9 bases, and 5 bases lay outside the gene matches. This CDR3 spans 14 amino acids. The CDR3, as DNA: TGCGCCAGTCGACAGGGGGCCTACTCCTACGAGCAGTACTTC. Protein: CASRQGAYSYEQYF.